The TCR beta chain under discussion was sequenced for a study of T cell changes during pregnancy in multiple sclerosis. Assay used: immunoSEQ multiplex PCR; TCRdb lists only in-frame clones, some missing. The sample contains roughly 40,000 clones, 92% of which appear only once. V trimming: 8 bases; J trimming: 2 bases; junction bases outside the gene matches: 10. The CDR3 covers 15 residues. Germline-derived CDR1 and CDR2 are LNHDA and SQIVND (reference sequence). The specimen was CD4+ T cells from peripheral blood mononuclear cells, collected before pregnancy. This rearrangement joins TRBV19 to TRBJ2-3, with 7 bases matching TRBD2. This TCR was sampled from a female donor with multiple sclerosis, enrolled in a pregnancy study. CDR3 nucleotide sequence: TGTGCCAGTTTAGGGCGGGGGAGCAACACAGATACGCAGTATTTT. This gives the protein CASLGRGSNTDTQYF.